The T cell receptor (beta chain) described here comes from a study of blood T cell repertoires in COVID-19. Data came from immunoSEQ multiplex PCR; TCRdb stores just in-frame clones and leaves some out. The repertoire has fewer than 200,000 clones, 84% of them found once; the top ten carry about a tenth. The source material was peripheral blood. The source is an older man with active or convalescent COVID-19.

This CDR3 reads CASSFTGVEQFF. The CDR3 DNA is TGTGCCAGCAGTTTTACAGGGGTTGAGCAGTTCTTC. This chain joins TRBV6-5 and TRBJ2-1; 7 bases align to TRBD1. The V gene end was trimmed by 4 bases and the J gene end by 9 bases; junction bases not matched to a gene: 3. Germline CDR1 is MNHEY and CDR2 is SVGAGI. The CDR3 is 12 amino acids.